These T cell receptor beta chains were read from a single sample in a study of naive and memory T cell subsets. Using its own MiXCR run on the UMI-ligation and nested PCR reads, TCRdb lists one record per CDR3 protein. Of approximately 89,000 distinct CDR3 sequences in the sample, about 7% were seen once. The sequenced material came from central memory CD4+ T cells from blood. The receptors stem from a human donor in good health. Each CDR3 is given with its conserved first and last residue. Fields, in order: V gene, clone size, D gene, J gene, CDR3 DNA, CDR3 protein. A D gene is named only where the DNA matches it firmly. Part of the rows lack a size; the others show once, few, many or a class for expanded clones.

>TRBV7-2|many|-|TRBJ2-7
TGTGCCAGCAGCTTGTCAGTTCCCAGGGGTCAGGTGTGGTACGAGCAGTACTTC
CASSLSVPRGQVWYEQYF
>TRBV29-1|-|-|TRBJ2-5
TGCAGCGTGATTGGGGTGGGGGCAGAGACCCAGTACTTC
CSVIGVGAETQYF
>TRBV27|few|-|TRBJ2-7
TGTGCCAGCAGTTTTGAATATAGGGGGGGTTATGAGCAGTACTTC
CASSFEYRGGYEQYF
>TRBV11-1|many|-|TRBJ2-5
TGTGCCAGCAGTCCCCCCCGACAGCAAGAGACCCAGTACTTC
CASSPPRQQETQYF
>TRBV7-2|-|TRBD2|TRBJ2-3
TGTGCCAGCAGCTCTAGCGGGAGGGCCCCCGCTACGCAGTATTTT
CASSSSGRAPATQYF
>TRBV7-8|few|-|TRBJ2-3
TGTGCCAGCAGAATAGCCCTAGATTCAGATACGCAGTATTTT
CASRIALDSDTQYF
>TRBV18|-|-|TRBJ1-1
TGTGCCAGCTCACCGGGACTCGCCACTACCTTTAACACTGAAGCTTTCTTT
CASSPGLATTFNTEAFF
>TRBV5-1|-|TRBD1|TRBJ2-3
TGCGCCAGCAGCGGACAGGACTCCCAAACAGATACGCAGTATTTT
CASSGQDSQTDTQYF
>TRBV30|-|TRBD1|TRBJ1-5
TGTGCCTGGGGACAGGGGACAAACAGGCAGCCCCAGCATTTT
CAWGQGTNRQPQHF
>TRBV6-2/TRBV6-3|many|-|TRBJ2-1
TGTGCCAGCAGTTATTTGACCGTCAATGAGCAGTTCTTC
CASSYLTVNEQFF
>TRBV2|many|-|TRBJ1-2
TGTGCCAGCAGAAGAGACAGCCAGAACTATGGCTACACCTTC
CASRRDSQNYGYTF
>TRBV7-9|many|-|TRBJ2-5
TGTGCCAGCAGCTCGGGTAGCCAAGAGACCCAGTACTTC
CASSSGSQETQYF
>TRBV28|many|-|TRBJ2-7
TGTGCCAGCAGCCGACGACCCAGGCCTCCCTACGAGCAGTACTTC
CASSRRPRPPYEQYF
>TRBV7-3|many|-|TRBJ1-6
TGTGCCAGCAGCTCCGGACAGCGGAATTCACCCCTCCACTTT
CASSSGQRNSPLHF
>TRBV29-1|medium-sized|-|TRBJ1-6
TGCAGCGTTAGGACAGATTCGACTGATAATTCACCCCTCCACTTT
CSVRTDSTDNSPLHF
>TRBV12-3/TRBV12-4|many|-|TRBJ1-4
TGTGCCAGCAGTTTTGGAAGCGATGAAAAACTGTTTTTT
CASSFGSDEKLFF
>TRBV6-2/TRBV6-3|few|TRBD2|TRBJ2-3
TGTGCCAGCAGTTCCGAAAGACTAGCGGGGATCACAGATACGCAGTATTTT
CASSSERLAGITDTQYF
>TRBV15|many|-|TRBJ1-2
TGTGCCACCAGCAGAGATTATGGCTACACCTTC
CATSRDYGYTF
>TRBV4-3|-|-|TRBJ2-5
TGCGCCAGCAGCCAGGGAGTCCAAGAGACCCAGTACTTC
CASSQGVQETQYF
>TRBV28|-|-|TRBJ1-5
TGTGCCAGCAGTTTCTATGGAAATCAGCCCCAGCATTTT
CASSFYGNQPQHF
>TRBV28|-|TRBD2|TRBJ2-5
TGTGCCAGCCGGGGAGCGGGAGGAAAACAGACCCAGTACTTC
CASRGAGGKQTQYF
>TRBV7-9|many|-|TRBJ2-7
TGTGCCAGCAGCTCAGGGGTCGAGCAGTACTTC
CASSSGVEQYF
>TRBV7-9|many|TRBD2|TRBJ2-7
TGTGCCAGCAGCTCCAGAAGCGGGACTAGCGGCTACGAGCAGTACTTC
CASSSRSGTSGYEQYF
>TRBV14|many|-|TRBJ2-4
TGTGCCAGCAGCCAGTTGGGACAAGACACCAAAAACATTCAGTACTTC
CASSQLGQDTKNIQYF
>TRBV7-4|many|-|TRBJ2-2
TGTGCCAGCAGCTTTCATGCCGCCGGGGAGCTGTTTTTT
CASSFHAAGELFF
>TRBV6-1|many|TRBD2|TRBJ2-1
TGTGCCAGCGATTCAGCGGGGGGGAGATATGAGCAGTTCTTC
CASDSAGGRYEQFF
>TRBV19|-|-|TRBJ2-2
TGTGCCAGTAGAACCGGGACAACCGCCGGGGAGCTGTTTTTT
CASRTGTTAGELFF
>TRBV7-2|many|-|TRBJ2-3
TGTGCCAGCAGCCCTGACGGCTGGGCCGCAGATACGCAGTATTTT
CASSPDGWAADTQYF
>TRBV28|few|TRBD2|TRBJ2-3
TGTGCCAGCACCGAGGCGGTAGCGGGGGGCCATACGCAGTATTTT
CASTEAVAGGHTQYF
>TRBV15|many|-|TRBJ1-2
TGTGCCACCAGCAGTGCAGGGTCTCGCTACACCTTC
CATSSAGSRYTF
>TRBV6-1|few|TRBD1|TRBJ2-7
TGTGCCAGCAGTCCTCGAGGGGGACAGATCTCCTACGAGCAGTACTTC
CASSPRGGQISYEQYF
>TRBV5-6|-|TRBD1|TRBJ2-5
TGTGCCAGCAGCTGGTGGACAGGGTGGGAGACCCAGTACTTC
CASSWWTGWETQYF
>TRBV6-4|few|TRBD1|TRBJ2-1
TGTGCCAGCAGTGCTTCCGGGACAGGGAGCAATGAGCAGTTCTTC
CASSASGTGSNEQFF
>TRBV7-7|few|TRBD2|TRBJ2-5
TGTGCCAGCAGCTTCACTAGCGGGGGGGAGACCCAGTACTTC
CASSFTSGGETQYF
>TRBV7-2|many|TRBD2|TRBJ2-1
TGTGCCAGCAGCTTAGGGACTAGCGTCGATGAGCAGTTCTTC
CASSLGTSVDEQFF
>TRBV20-1|-|-|TRBJ2-3
TGCAGTGCTAGTTGGCGGGTCCGAGGGTTCACAGATACGCAGTATTTT
CSASWRVRGFTDTQYF
>TRBV28|few|-|TRBJ2-7
TGTGCCAGCAGTTTATCTCCGGGTACGCTCGAGCAGTACTTC
CASSLSPGTLEQYF
>TRBV5-6|many|TRBD1|TRBJ1-5
TGTGCCAGCAGCTTAGGACAGGGAGCAGTGAAGAATCAGCCCCAGCATTTT
CASSLGQGAVKNQPQHF
>TRBV11-1|-|TRBD1|TRBJ1-1
TGTGCCAGCAGCCGACAGGGTATGAACACTGAAGCTTCCTTT
CASSRQGMNTEASF
>TRBV7-2|many|-|TRBJ2-3
TGTGCCAGCAGCTTAGGACTAGACACAGATACGCAGTATTTT
CASSLGLDTDTQYF
>TRBV29-1|-|-|TRBJ1-4
TGCAGCGTTGAATCGACGTGGGATGAAAAACTGTTTTTT
CSVESTWDEKLFF
>TRBV28|few|TRBD1|TRBJ1-2
TGTGCCAGCAGTGTCAGGACAGGTGGCTATGGCTACACCTTC
CASSVRTGGYGYTF
>TRBV3-1|-|TRBD2|TRBJ2-3
TGTGCCAGCAGCCCCTATGGGTTCGGGGGGAGCACAGATACGCAGTATTTT
CASSPYGFGGSTDTQYF
>TRBV7-2|many|-|TRBJ2-1
TGTGCCAGCAGCTTAGCCTCCGAAGGTGAGCAGTTCTTC
CASSLASEGEQFF
>TRBV4-3|many|-|TRBJ2-7
TGCGCCAGCAGCCAATCCCGCCTCCTCTACAGGGAAGGTGTCTCCTACGAGCAGTACTTC
CASSQSRLLYREGVSYEQYF
>TRBV4-2|-|TRBD1|TRBJ1-2
TGTGCCAGCAGCACCTCAGGGGGGGATACTAACTATGGCTACACCTTC
CASSTSGGDTNYGYTF
>TRBV11-1|many|-|TRBJ1-2
TGTGCCAGCAGCTTAGCGGCAGGGTCCGTCAACTATGGCTACACCTTC
CASSLAAGSVNYGYTF
>TRBV5-1|many|TRBD1|TRBJ1-2
TGCGCCAGCAGCTTAACCCAGGGGGCTGGGTATGGCTACACCTTC
CASSLTQGAGYGYTF
>TRBV7-2|-|-|TRBJ2-1
TGTGCCAGCAGCTTAGCCAGCCAGAGCTCCTACAATGAGCAGTTCTTC
CASSLASQSSYNEQFF
>TRBV7-3|few|-|TRBJ2-3
TGTGCCAGCAGCTTATACCACGGGGCCACAGATACGCAGTATTTT
CASSLYHGATDTQYF
>TRBV28|many|-|TRBJ1-5
TGTGCCAGCAGGACGGCGGTTATTGGTCAGCCCCAGCATTTT
CASRTAVIGQPQHF